The rows below give T cell receptor beta chains drawn from one sample of a study of spatial heterogeneity in lung cancer. TCRdb independently ran MiXCR on the 5' RACE reads; one entry per CDR3 protein. The repertoire has about 120,000 distinct CDR3 sequences, 12% of them found once; the top ten carry about 15%. The specimen was PBMCs, collected at follow-up. These receptors originate from a male donor with early-stage non-small cell lung cancer. Both conserved end residues are part of each CDR3.

cdr3_aa | j_call | v_call
CASSVVWEGSTEAFF | TRBJ1-1 | TRBV9
CASSSRGNTNEKLFF | TRBJ1-4 | TRBV25-1
CASGTSGASNTGELFF | TRBJ2-2 | TRBV10-3
CASSPRTGIRITGELFF | TRBJ2-2 | TRBV5-6
CASSQAVQGRSETQYF | TRBJ2-5 | TRBV4-2
CASSSGTGLSRTEAFF | TRBJ1-1 | TRBV6-4
CASSLSRTENQPQHF | TRBJ1-5 | TRBV18
CASSYSGPSYNEQFF | TRBJ2-1 | TRBV6-5
CASVDTLLGSEQYF | TRBJ2-7 | TRBV6-5
CSARGSGSRTNTEAFF | TRBJ1-1 | TRBV20-1
CASSFDSFSSGQYF | TRBJ2-7 | TRBV7-2
CSAHPAGGTDTQYF | TRBJ2-3 | TRBV20-1
CSKNRDYGYTF | TRBJ1-2 | TRBV20-1
CASRDALLENTEAFF | TRBJ1-1 | TRBV27
CASSEGTATNEKLFF | TRBJ1-4 | TRBV9
CASSFGATGSMNTEAFF | TRBJ1-1 | TRBV5-1
CASSLGGRGFTDTQYF | TRBJ2-3 | TRBV7-9
CASSSSGYLETQYF | TRBJ2-5 | TRBV11-1
CASRLDPPRYEQYF | TRBJ2-7 | TRBV12-2
CASSLLVSWVGEQFF | TRBJ2-1 | TRBV2
CASSLSSRVTLYEKLFF | TRBJ1-4 | TRBV7-2
CASTVRRGTGGTDTQYF | TRBJ2-3 | TRBV7-9
CASSLGPGLTYEQYF | TRBJ2-7 | TRBV7-9
CASSSGTLGTGELFF | TRBJ2-2 | TRBV11-2
CASQQSSGANVLTF | TRBJ2-6 | TRBV12-3/TRBV12-4
CASSPLAGTASPLHF | TRBJ1-6 | TRBV7-2
CASSVGVSQTDTQYF | TRBJ2-3 | TRBV9
CAWSVRLGQFSYEQYF | TRBJ2-7 | TRBV30
CSASRALNNQPQHF | TRBJ1-5 | TRBV20-1
CASSYIGRTSTDTQYF | TRBJ2-3 | TRBV6-2/TRBV6-3
CASSQVSGQGGGEQYF | TRBJ2-7 | TRBV4-2
CASSETGSSGTEAFF | TRBJ1-1 | TRBV6-1
CSARERGQGAFGNTIYF | TRBJ1-3 | TRBV20-1
CASRIDSSYEQYF | TRBJ2-7 | TRBV28
CASSVGAGYSGYTF | TRBJ1-2 | TRBV11-2
CSISPGQGRIETQYF | TRBJ2-5 | TRBV29-1
CASSGRGAGELFF | TRBJ2-2 | TRBV9
CSASGPGLAGGSTDTQYF | TRBJ2-3 | TRBV20-1